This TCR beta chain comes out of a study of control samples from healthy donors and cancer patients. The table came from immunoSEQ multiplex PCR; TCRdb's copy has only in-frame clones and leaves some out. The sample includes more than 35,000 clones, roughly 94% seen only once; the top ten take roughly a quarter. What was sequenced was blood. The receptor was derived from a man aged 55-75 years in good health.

In DNA form, the CDR3 reads TGTGCCAGCAGCATTGTAACAGGGGCTGAAGCTTTCTTT. Translated, it gives CASSIVTGAEAFF. The V and J genes are TRBV7-8 and TRBJ1-1; TRBD1 matches 7 bases. CDR3 length: 13 amino acids. The germline V gene encodes CDR1 SGHVS and CDR2 FQNEAQ. V lost 5 bases, J lost 6 bases, and 6 bases stayed unmatched.